The 15 T cell receptor beta chains given below trace back to one sample, sequenced in a study of identical twins. Each CDR3 protein is one row after TCRdb ran MiXCR on the 5' RACE reads. The sample yields around 490,000 distinct CDR3 sequences, approximately 14% seen once. Another study also made use of these data, one on yellow fever vaccine responses in identical twins.

The sequenced material came from CD4+ T cells sorted from blood. The receptors derive from a woman between 18 and 29 years old in good health.

The chain employs TRBV6-1 and TRBJ1-3; a possible D gene is TRBD1 (6 bases). The CDR3 extends over 15 amino acids. Germline values: CDR1 MNHNS, CDR2 SASEGT. V shed 3 bases and J shed 0 bases, with 9 bases lying between them. The CDR3: CASSDGTLSGNTIYF. The CDR3, as DNA: TGTGCCAGCAGTGACGGGACACTCTCTGGAAACACCATATATTTT.

This clonotype showed up just a few times. The rearrangement uses TRBV12-3 or TRBV12-4 and TRBJ1-4; D not resolved. Trimming removed 6 bases from V and 0 bases from J, with 11 bases in between. The CDR3 covers 15 residues. Here the CDR3 DNA reads TGTGCCAGCAGACCCCAGGATACAACTAATGAAAAACTGTTTTTT. Its translation is CASRPQDTTNEKLFF.

The V call is TRBV4-1, the J call TRBJ2-2; 9 nucleotides match TRBD2. The CDR3 extends over 17 amino acids. Germline V CDR1 and CDR2: MGHRA, YSYEKL. The V and J ends lost 4 bases and 5 bases, in that order; junction bases with no gene match: 11. The CDR3 spells CASSPRLAATLTGELFF. DNA of the CDR3: TGCGCCAGCAGCCCTAGACTAGCGGCCACCCTGACCGGGGAGCTGTTTTTT.

This clonotype came up a few times. The chain links TRBV12-3 or TRBV12-4 to TRBJ2-2; no reliable D call. The V end was cut by 7 bases, the J end by 4 bases, with 13 bases between. The CDR3 has 14 amino acids. This CDR3 reads CASTSQPSTGELFF. For the CDR3, the DNA is TGTGCCAGCACTTCCCAACCGAGCACCGGGGAGCTGTTTTTT.

This clonotype was seen a handful of times. The chain links TRBV12-3 or TRBV12-4 to TRBJ2-7; D might be TRBD2 (5 bases). CDR3 length: 13 residues. V shed 2 bases and J shed 9 bases, with 14 bases lying between them. CDR3 DNA sequence: TGTGCCAGCAGTTTAAACGGCGCGCGGGTGCAGTACTTC. It is translated as CASSLNGARVQYF.

V gene TRBV12-3 or TRBV12-4 combines with J gene TRBJ2-5; 11 bases are a match to TRBD2. The V segment lost 7 bases and the J segment 5 bases; nucleotides outside the gene matches: 9. This CDR3 comprises 15 residues. CDR3 loop: CASTWVAGGGETQYF. The CDR3 nucleotides are TGTGCCAGCACTTGGGTAGCGGGAGGGGGTGAGACCCAGTACTTC.

This clonotype was observed a few times. The rearrangement joins TRBV6-5 to TRBJ1-1; TRBD1 is a possible D gene (5 bases). Germline V CDR1 and CDR2: MNHEY, SVGAGI. The CDR3 is made up of 12 amino acids. Trimming removed 6 bases at V and 4 bases at J, with 9 bases between. The CDR3 DNA reads TGTGCCAGCAGGTCAGGGTTCACTGAAGCTTTCTTT. Translation gives CASRSGFTEAFF.

The chain recombines TRBV12-3 or TRBV12-4 with TRBJ2-7; 8 nucleotides match TRBD2. The CDR3 covers 18 residues. V shed 7 bases and J 2 bases; nucleotides not matched to a gene: 19. CDR3 amino acids: CASTPGGTVFDPTYEQYV. The CDR3 nucleotides read TGTGCCAGCACCCCGGGAGGGACCGTGTTTGACCCTACCTACGAGCAGTACGTC.

This clonotype was found a few times. J is TRBJ2-3 and V is TRBV7-6; 9 bases agree with TRBD1. After removal of 0 bases from V and 2 bases from J, the junction contained 12 bases not matched to a gene. The CDR3 covers 19 residues. Germline values: CDR1 SGHVS, CDR2 FNYEAQ. The CDR3 region is CASSLAMGYGTGLTDTQYF. The CDR3 DNA sequence: TGTGCCAGCAGCTTAGCGATGGGTTACGGGACAGGGCTCACAGATACGCAGTATTTT.

J is TRBJ2-5 and V is TRBV3-1; 9 bases align to TRBD2. V lost 1 base to trimming and J lost 5 bases; unmatched junction nucleotides: 8. The CDR3 consists of 16 residues. Per the germline V gene, CDR1 is LGHDT and CDR2 is YNNKEL (reference sequence). CDR3 region: CASSQVAGGRFETQYF. The CDR3 coding sequence is TGTGCCAGCAGCCAAGTCGCGGGGGGGCGGTTCGAGACCCAGTACTTC.

The V call is TRBV7-9, the J call TRBJ2-5; D possibly corresponds to TRBD2 (6 bases). CDR3 length: 16 residues. Trimming took 5 bases from V and 9 from J, leaving 25 bases between them. CDR1 SEHNR and CDR2 FQNEAQ come from the germline V gene (reference sequence). CDR3 DNA: TGTGCCAGCAGCATCATAGGGGAGACGGGCCGGAGGGCCCAGTACTTC. Translated: CASSIIGETGRRAQYF.

This chain uses TRBV4-1 with TRBJ2-3, with D perhaps matching TRBD2 (6 bases). The CDR3 loop spans 14 amino acids. V gave up 1 base and J gave up 6 bases, with 11 bases separating them. The germline V gene has CDR1 MGHRA and CDR2 YSYEKL. This CDR3 is CASSQVTGVDTQYF. Here the CDR3 DNA reads TGCGCCAGCAGCCAAGTAACGGGGGTGGATACGCAGTATTTT.

This clonotype was observed a handful of times. The J gene is TRBJ2-1, the V gene TRBV20-1, with TRBD2 matching 8 bases. Germline assignment: CDR1 DFQATT and CDR2 SNEGSKA (reference sequence). This CDR3 region has 18 residues. V lost 6 bases and J lost 4; bases outside the gene matches: 20. CDR3 sequence: CSAPTSARYSLLYNEQFF. CDR3 bases: TGCAGTGCACCGACTAGCGCCCGTTATTCGTTGTTATACAATGAGCAGTTCTTC.

Ten or more counts support this clonotype. The CDR3 nucleotides are TGTGCCAGCAGTTTACAGGGCAGCACTGAAGCTTTCTTT. It translates to CASSLQGSTEAFF. The chain joins TRBV12-3 or TRBV12-4 to TRBJ1-1; D perhaps matches TRBD1 (5 bases). CDR3 length: 13 amino acids. Trimming removed 2 bases from V and 4 bases from J, with 8 bases in between.

This clonotype has just a few counts. The chain combines TRBV20-1 with TRBJ2-4; D perhaps matches TRBD1 (6 bases). The CDR3 has 14 amino acids. Germline-derived CDR1 and CDR2 are DFQATT and SNEGSKA (reference sequence). V lost 6 bases and J 2 bases, leaving 14 bases between the germline ends. CDR3 amino acids: CSATVGGPKNIQYF. The CDR3 region has the DNA TGCAGTGCCACCGTAGGGGGTCCCAAAAACATTCAGTACTTC.